One and the same sample provided the 29 T cell receptor beta chains below, sequenced in a study of PD-1 blockade in classical Hodgkin lymphoma. The time point here: cycle 4 day 1 (C4D1), after more than five weeks of nivolumab. Brentuximab vedotin exposure varied among the patients, all of whom had relapsed after autologous stem cell transplantation. Magnetic negative selection was used to purify CD4+ T cells from thawed PBMCs. TCRdb keeps only in-frame clones here, not all; method: immunoSEQ multiplex PCR. The table records approximately 9,000 clones, over 80% of them present only once. The sample here was CD4+ T cells from blood, taken before the fourth cycle of nivolumab. The receptors shown here come from a human donor with classical Hodgkin lymphoma.

The J gene is TRBJ2-5, the V gene TRBV7-9; 7 nucleotides agree with TRBD2. The germline gives CDR1 SEHNR, CDR2 FQNEAQ (reference sequence). This CDR3 contains 18 residues. V shed 2 bases and J 1 base; nucleotides not matched to a gene: 13. CDR3 in amino acids: CASSLLSGGGMVQETQYF. The CDR3 nucleotides read TGTGCCAGCAGCTTACTTTCGGGGGGTGGTATGGTCCAAGAGACCCAGTACTTC.

The rearrangement uses TRBV7-2 and TRBJ1-2; no definite D call. The CDR3 contains 13 residues. Germline-derived CDR1 and CDR2 are SGHTA and FQGNSA. Trimming took off 1 base at V and 6 bases at J, with 9 bases between the two ends. The CDR3 loop is CASSLGLGNGYTF. The CDR3 nucleotides read TGTGCCAGCAGCTTAGGCCTGGGTAATGGCTACACCTTC.

V gene TRBV25-1 combines with J gene TRBJ2-7, with a possible D match to TRBD2 (6 bases). This CDR3 contains 12 residues. The V gene's germline CDR1 is MGHDK and CDR2 SYGVNS. Trimming took 8 bases from V and 0 from J, leaving 8 bases between them. This chain's CDR3 is CASGGASYEQYF. CDR3 bases: TGTGCCAGCGGAGGGGCCTCCTACGAGCAGTACTTC.

The rearrangement links TRBV11-3 to TRBJ2-7; TRBD2 might be the D (6 bases). The CDR3 loop spans 16 amino acids. V was clipped by 1 base and J by 0 bases, with 13 bases between them. Germline CDR1 is SGHNT and CDR2 is YENEEA. As DNA, the CDR3 is TGTGCCAGCAGCTTAGGGGCGGGGAAGGGCTCCTACGAGCAGTACTTC. It specifies CASSLGAGKGSYEQYF.

V is TRBV4-1 and J is TRBJ1-5; D not resolved. Trimming stripped 0 bases from V and 2 bases from J, with 11 bases between. The germline V gene has CDR1 MGHRA and CDR2 YSYEKL. This CDR3 contains 16 residues. The DNA for the CDR3 is TGCGCCAGCAGCCAAGATTTCGACGAGGGCAATCAGCCCCAGCATTTT. Translation: CASSQDFDEGNQPQHF.

The chain uses TRBV5-5 and TRBJ1-6; 9 nucleotides line up with TRBD1. The length of the CDR3 is 17 residues. With V trimmed by 0 bases and J by 6 bases, 7 bases remained unmatched. Germline V gene lookup returns CDR1 SGHKS and CDR2 YYEKEE (reference sequence). CDR3 sequence (DNA): TGTGCCAGCAGCTTGGGACAGGGGGTCATGGGTAATTCACCCCTCCACTTT. It translates to CASSLGQGVMGNSPLHF.

The rearrangement joins TRBV6-5 to TRBJ1-1, with D maybe TRBD1 (5 bases). CDR1 is MNHEY and CDR2 is SVGAGI in the germline V gene. CDR3 length equals 14 residues. Between the trimmed V and J ends, which lost 2 bases and 2 bases, there was a span of 9 bases. DNA of the CDR3: TGTGCCAGCAGTTACGACAGAAGAAACACTGAAGCTTTCTTT. The encoded protein is CASSYDRRNTEAFF.

The V and J genes are TRBV4-1 and TRBJ1-5, with 8 bases that match TRBD1. Germline values: CDR1 MGHRA, CDR2 YSYEKL. V shed 5 bases and J 8 bases; nucleotides not matched to a gene: 11. The CDR3 runs 15 residues. The CDR3 coding sequence is TGCGCCAGCAGCTTATCGACAGGGGCAGGGGAGCCCCAGCATTTT. Its protein product is CASSLSTGAGEPQHF.

Points on this clone: One end of the junction varies from germline; a read error may be responsible. The genes are TRBV14 and TRBJ2-5; 10 nucleotides align to TRBD2. The CDR3 totals 16 residues. Germline CDR1 reads SGHDN; CDR2 reads FVKESK. CDR3 in amino acids: CASSQTSGRAQGTQYF. Here the CDR3 DNA reads TGTGCCAGCAGCCAAACAAGCGGGAGGGCCCAAGGGACCCAGTACTTC. The full variable domain, its missing parts supplied by reference TRBV14 and TRBJ2-5, is EAGVTQFPSHSVIEKGQTVTLRCDPISGHDNLYWYRRVMGKEIKFLLHFVKESKQDESGMPNNRFLAERTGGTYSTLKVQPAELEDSGVYFCASSQTSGRAQGTQYFGPGTRLLVL.

The chain employs TRBV19 and TRBJ2-7, with 10 bases identical to TRBD2. After removal of 5 bases from V and 4 bases from J, the junction contained 17 bases not matched to a gene. CDR1 LNHDA and CDR2 SQIVND come from the germline V gene (reference sequence). The CDR3 is 18 amino acids. CDR3 amino acids: CASSLGLAGARNGYEQYF. CDR3 nucleotide sequence: TGTGCCAGTAGTCTAGGGCTAGCGGGGGCGCGGAACGGGTACGAGCAGTACTTC.

The CDR3: CASSLNSGNNEQFF. CDR3 nucleotides: TGCGCCAGCAGCTTGAACTCGGGAAACAATGAGCAGTTCTTC. The chain carries TRBV5-1 and TRBJ2-1, with TRBD2 as a possible D gene (5 bases). Per the germline V gene, CDR1 is SGHRS and CDR2 is YFSETQ. The CDR3 length is 14 residues. Trimming removed 1 base at V and 5 bases at J, with 10 bases between.

This chain uses TRBV10-3 with TRBJ1-6, with 9 bases that match TRBD1. Germline CDR1 reads ENHRY; CDR2 reads SYGVKD. CDR3 size: 18 residues. V shed 10 bases and J 4 bases; nucleotides not matched to a gene: 17. The CDR3 DNA follows: TGTGCCACCAGGCAGGGACAGGGTACCGATCCTTATAATTCACCCCTCCACTTT. Translating gives CATRQGQGTDPYNSPLHF.

The chain couples TRBV5-1 to TRBJ2-1, with D unresolved. The CDR3 runs 17 residues. CDR1 SGHRS and CDR2 YFSETQ come from the germline V gene. The V end lost 0 bases, the J end lost 1 base, and 14 bases lay between the germline ends. CDR3 DNA sequence: TGCGCCAGCAGCTTGGGTATGCAGGCCGCTTCCTACAATGAGCAGTTCTTC. As protein: CASSLGMQAASYNEQFF. The full variable domain, in which reference TRBV5-1 and TRBJ2-1 provide the parts outside the CDR3, is KAGVTQTPRYLIKTRGQQVTLSCSPISGHRSVSWYQQTPGQGLQFLFEYFSETQRNKGNFPGRFSGRQFSNSRSEMNVSTLELGDSALYLCASSLGMQAASYNEQFFGPGTRLTVL.

V is TRBV25-1 and J is TRBJ2-1; TRBD2 is a possible D gene (5 bases). CDR1 is MGHDK and CDR2 is SYGVNS in the germline V gene. The CDR3 totals 15 residues. V was trimmed by 3 bases and J by 3 bases, leaving 12 bases between them. The CDR3 protein is CASSERRADYNEQFF. CDR3 bases: TGTGCCAGCAGTGAGAGGCGGGCGGACTACAATGAGCAGTTCTTC. The whole variable domain, remainder taken from reference TRBV25-1 and TRBJ2-1, is EADIYQTPRYLVIGTGKKITLECSQTMGHDKMYWYQQDPGMELHLIHYSYGVNSTEKGDLSSESTVSRIRTEHFPLTLESARPSHTSQYLCASSERRADYNEQFFGPGTRLTVL.

The chain combines TRBV5-5 with TRBJ1-5; D might be TRBD1 (6 bases). Germline loops: CDR1 SGHKS, CDR2 YYEKEE (reference sequence). V was clipped by 4 bases and J by 4 bases, with 9 bases between them. CDR3 size: 13 residues. The CDR3 DNA reads TGTGCCAGCAGCCGGACAGAGAATCAGCCCCAGCATTTT. The encoded protein is CASSRTENQPQHF.

This clone was seen just once. The gene calls are TRBV10-3 and TRBJ2-5; 10 nucleotides align to TRBD2. The trim removed 4 bases at V and 5 bases at J, leaving 4 bases unmatched. The CDR3 has 14 residues. Germline CDR1 and CDR2: ENHRY and SYGVKD. The CDR3, as DNA: TGTGCCATCAGTGTCTCTAGCGGGAGTGAGACCCAGTACTTC. Translated: CAISVSSGSETQYF.

This chain joins TRBV15 and TRBJ1-4; no clear D. CDR1 LNHNV and CDR2 YYDKDF come from the germline V gene (reference sequence). The CDR3 loop spans 14 amino acids. V was cut by 5 bases and J by 3 bases, with 10 bases left in between. For the CDR3, the DNA is TGTGCCACCAGCCACAGTAAGGCTAATGAAAAACTGTTTTTT. This codes for CATSHSKANEKLFF. Filled out from reference TRBV15 and TRBJ1-4, the complete variable domain reads DAMVIQNPRYQVTQFGKPVTLSCSQTLNHNVMYWYQQKSSQAPKLLFHYYDKDFNNEADTPDNFQSRRPNTSFCFLDIRSPGLGDTAMYLCATSHSKANEKLFFGSGTQLSVL.

V gene TRBV27 combines with J gene TRBJ2-1; possibly TRBD2 for D (6 bases). V was clipped by 4 bases and J by 2 bases, with 15 bases between them. This CDR3 has 16 residues. Germline V lookup: CDR1 MNHEY, CDR2 SMNVEV (reference sequence). CDR3 sequence: CASSSEGGFTYNEQFF. The CDR3 DNA sequence: TGTGCCAGCAGTTCCGAGGGAGGATTTACCTACAATGAGCAGTTCTTC.

V and J are TRBV5-6 and TRBJ1-5, with 8 bases identical to TRBD1. V lost 2 bases, J lost 3 bases, and 4 bases stayed unmatched. Germline CDR1 reads SGHDT; CDR2 reads YYEEEE. CDR3 length equals 15 residues. CDR3 coding DNA: TGTGCCAGCAGCTTCGGGACAGGACTCAATCAGCCCCAGCATTTT. Protein product: CASSFGTGLNQPQHF.

The chain has TRBV4-1 and TRBJ2-3; 10 nucleotides align to TRBD2. The length of the CDR3 is 19 residues. Germline assignment: CDR1 MGHRA and CDR2 YSYEKL. J was trimmed by 6 bases and V by 0 bases; bases with no gene match: 15. CDR3 residues: CASSQDTVPSGGAYDTQYF. The CDR3 DNA sequence: TGCGCCAGCAGCCAAGATACGGTTCCCAGCGGGGGGGCGTATGATACGCAGTATTTT.

This sequence joins TRBV30 and TRBJ1-2; D is unresolved. This CDR3 has 11 amino acids. The V end lost 2 bases, the J end lost 5 bases, and 6 bases lay between the germline ends. Germline CDR1 GTSNPN, CDR2 SVGIG (reference sequence). CDR3 protein: CAWSSRYGYTF. CDR3 DNA: TGTGCCTGGAGTTCTCGTTATGGCTACACCTTC.

The chain links TRBV7-8 to TRBJ1-3; no clear D. The length of the CDR3 is 14 residues. Germline loops: CDR1 SGHVS, CDR2 FQNEAQ. V lost 1 base and J 3 bases, leaving 7 bases between the germline ends. CDR3 amino acids: CASSLGGGGNTIYF. The CDR3 DNA sequence: TGTGCCAGCAGCTTAGGTGGCGGTGGAAACACCATATATTTT. Variable domain in full (rest from reference TRBV7-8 and TRBJ1-3): GAGVSQSPRYKVAKRGQDVALRCDPISGHVSLFWYQQALGQGPEFLTYFQNEAQLDKSGLPSDRFFAERPEGSVSTLKIQRTQQEDSAVYLCASSLGGGGNTIYFGEGSWLTVV.

The rearrangement links TRBV7-2 to TRBJ2-2; 7 nucleotides line up with TRBD2. This CDR3 contains 14 residues. Germline values: CDR1 SGHTA, CDR2 FQGNSA. Trimming removed 3 bases from V and 4 bases from J; junction bases left unmatched: 2. CDR3 region: CASSLGEGTGELFF. CDR3 DNA: TGTGCCAGCAGCTTGGGGGAGGGCACCGGGGAGCTGTTTTTT.

This clone was seen only a few times. This chain joins TRBV7-3 and TRBJ2-1; TRBD2 agrees at 14 bases. Germline V gene data show CDR1 as SGHTA and CDR2 as FQGTGA. Trimming cost V 4 bases and J 6 bases; bases outside gene matches: 5. This CDR3 contains 16 residues. CDR3: CASSSPGLAGVNEQFF. As DNA, the CDR3 is TGTGCCAGCAGCTCACCGGGACTAGCGGGAGTCAATGAGCAGTTCTTC. Full variable domain (rest looked up from reference TRBV7-3 and TRBJ2-1): GAGVSQTPSNKVTEKGKYVELRCDPISGHTALYWYRQSLGQGPEFLIYFQGTGAADDSGLPNDRFFAVRPEGSVSTLKIQRTERGDSAVYLCASSSPGLAGVNEQFFGPGTRLTVL.

V is TRBV7-3 and J is TRBJ2-1; D is unresolved. CDR3 length: 12 residues. Germline assignment: CDR1 SGHTA and CDR2 FQGTGA. Trimming took off 3 bases at V and 4 bases at J, with 4 bases between the two ends. The CDR3 DNA is TGTGCCAGCAGCTTTGGATACAATGAGCAGTTCTTC. Translating gives CASSFGYNEQFF.

This chain uses TRBV4-1 with TRBJ2-3, with D perhaps TRBD1 or TRBD2 (5 bases each). V was pared by 1 base and J by 1 base, with 15 bases between. This CDR3 spans 17 amino acids. Germline V lookup: CDR1 MGHRA, CDR2 YSYEKL. The CDR3 sequence is CASSQVAAGDGTDTQYF. CDR3 sequence (DNA): TGCGCCAGCAGCCAAGTGGCCGCTGGGGACGGCACAGATACGCAGTATTTT.

This clone was seen only once. This sequence joins TRBV7-9 and TRBJ2-5; D unclear. CDR3 length: 13 residues. V lost 6 bases and J lost 12, with 20 bases in between. Germline values: CDR1 SEHNR, CDR2 FQNEAQ (reference sequence). The CDR3 region is CASSPLPGRNKYF. The DNA of the CDR3 is TGTGCCAGCAGTCCACTCCCCGGACGGAACAAGTACTTC. Variable domain in full (rest from reference TRBV7-9 and TRBJ2-5): DTGVSQNPRHKITKRGQNVTFRCDPISEHNRLYWYRQTLGQGPEFLTYFQNEAQLEKSRLLSDRFSAERPKGSFSTLEIQRTEQGDSAMYLCASSPLPGRNKYFGPGTRLLVL.

The CDR3 loop reads CAWSLGLAGSEQYF. The CDR3 DNA follows: TGTGCCTGGAGTTTGGGACTAGCGGGATCCGAGCAGTACTTC. The chain combines TRBV30 with TRBJ2-7; 13 bases line up with TRBD2. The germline V gene encodes CDR1 GTSNPN and CDR2 SVGIG (reference sequence). This CDR3 has 14 amino acids. J gave up 6 bases and V 2 bases, and 4 bases lay outside the gene matches. The entire variable domain, with the rest obtained from reference TRBV30 and TRBJ2-7, is as follows: SQTIHQWPATLVQPVGSPLSLECTVEGTSNPNLYWYRQAAGRGLQLLFYSVGIGQISSEVPQNLSASRPQDRQFILSSKKLLLSDSGFYLCAWSLGLAGSEQYFGPGTRLTVT.

The rearrangement links TRBV4-2 to TRBJ1-3; D remains unclear. The germline V gene encodes CDR1 LGHNA and CDR2 YNFKEQ. The germline V and J ends were trimmed by 0 bases and 2 bases, with 8 bases remaining between them. The CDR3 length is 15 residues. CDR3 sequence: CASSQDLPTGNTIYF. In DNA form, the CDR3 reads TGTGCCAGCAGCCAAGATCTCCCCACTGGAAACACCATATATTTT.